This T cell receptor (beta chain) was identified during a study of T cell responses to AZD1222 COVID-19 vaccine. Whole-study results and caveats: Spike-specific TCR breadth and depth grew following two AZD1222 doses. The study reported that nearly half of spike-specific TCRs target unmutated variant regions.

Profiling relied on immunoSEQ multiplex PCR, and the TCRdb table lists in-frame clones only, not all of them. This sample has 60,000 to 80,000 clones, with over 75% found just once. Concerning this clone itself: Its antigen is currently unknown.

CDR3 length: 12 amino acids. The germline V gene has CDR1 SGHRS and CDR2 YFSETQ. The V and J ends lost 7 bases and 4 bases, in that order; junction bases with no gene match: 4. The sequencing here drew on peripheral blood, taken on day 0 of AZD1222 vaccination. This chain links TRBV5-1 with TRBJ1-2, with TRBD1 matching 7 bases. This TCR was recovered from an adult in good health. The CDR3 reads CASRDSLYGYTF. The CDR3 coding sequence is TGCGCCAGCCGGGACAGCCTCTATGGCTACACCTTC.